This T cell receptor (beta chain) came from a study of shared clonotypes between healthy human individuals. About the study: The donor pool was made up of a couple of women and a few men aged 18 to 49.

CDR3 length: 13 amino acids. CDR1 is MNHNY, CDR2 SVGAGI, per germline (reference sequence). V lost 6 bases, J lost 5 bases, and 5 bases stayed unmatched. A deep-level run was used for the assay. Evenly divided among several immunoSEQ plates was the genomic DNA of each subset. The unsorted PBMC replicate PCRs were performed with roughly 300 ng DNA, tens of thousands of T cell genomes. Sequenced by immunoSEQ multiplex PCR; TCRdb stores in-frame clones only, minus some. The sample gives some 450,000 clones, over 60% of which show up once; more than 10% is in the top ten. The rearrangement joins TRBV6-6 to TRBJ2-7, with TRBD1 identical over 9 bases. The sample was PBMCs. This sequence was found in a woman aged 40 to 49 in good health. Some clones in this sample may be carry-over from other donors' samples. The CDR3 DNA follows: TGTGCCAGCAGCAGGGACAGGGAGCACGAGCAGTACTTC. As protein: CASSRDREHEQYF.